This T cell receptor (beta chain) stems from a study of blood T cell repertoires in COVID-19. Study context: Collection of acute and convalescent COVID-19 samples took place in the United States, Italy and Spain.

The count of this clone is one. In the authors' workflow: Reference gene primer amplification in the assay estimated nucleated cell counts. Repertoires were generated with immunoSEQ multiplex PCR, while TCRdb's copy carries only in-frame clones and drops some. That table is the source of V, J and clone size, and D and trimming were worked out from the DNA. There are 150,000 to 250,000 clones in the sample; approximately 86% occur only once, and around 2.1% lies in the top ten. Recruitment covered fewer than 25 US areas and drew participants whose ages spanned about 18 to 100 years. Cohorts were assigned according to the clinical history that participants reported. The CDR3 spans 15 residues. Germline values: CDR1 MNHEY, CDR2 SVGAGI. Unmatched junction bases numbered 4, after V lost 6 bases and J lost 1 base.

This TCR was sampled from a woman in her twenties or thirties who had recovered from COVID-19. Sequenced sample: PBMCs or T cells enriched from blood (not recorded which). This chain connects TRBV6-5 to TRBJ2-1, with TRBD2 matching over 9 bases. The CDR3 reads CASREREASYNEQFF. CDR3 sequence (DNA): TGTGCCAGCAGGGAGCGGGAGGCTTCCTACAATGAGCAGTTCTTC.